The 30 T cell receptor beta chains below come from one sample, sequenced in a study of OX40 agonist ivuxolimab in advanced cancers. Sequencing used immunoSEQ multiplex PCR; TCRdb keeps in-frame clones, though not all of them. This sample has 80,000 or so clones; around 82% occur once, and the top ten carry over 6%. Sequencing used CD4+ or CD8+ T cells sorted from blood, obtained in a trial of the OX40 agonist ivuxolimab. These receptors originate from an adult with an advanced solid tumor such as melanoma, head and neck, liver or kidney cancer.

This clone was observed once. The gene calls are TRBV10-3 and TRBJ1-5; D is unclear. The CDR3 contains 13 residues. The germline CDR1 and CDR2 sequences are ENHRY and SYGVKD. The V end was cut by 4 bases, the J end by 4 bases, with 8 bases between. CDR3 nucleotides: TGTGCCATCAGTGGGACGGGGAATCAGCCCCAGCATTTT. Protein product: CAISGTGNQPQHF.

CDR3 nucleotide sequence: TGTGCCAGCAGCTTAGGAGCCCACGAGCAGTACTTC. Residues: CASSLGAHEQYF. This sequence joins TRBV7-8 and TRBJ2-7; D gene uncertain. Germline lookup yields CDR1 SGHVS and CDR2 FQNEAQ. The CDR3 totals 12 residues. Trimming cost V 1 base and J 5 bases, with 6 bases left between them.

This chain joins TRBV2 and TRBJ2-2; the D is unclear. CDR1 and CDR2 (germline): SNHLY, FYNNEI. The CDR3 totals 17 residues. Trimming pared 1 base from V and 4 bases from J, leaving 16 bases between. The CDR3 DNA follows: TGTGCCAGCAGTGAAGGTTTGGACGGTGCTATCACCGGGGAGCTGTTTTTT. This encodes CASSEGLDGAITGELFF.

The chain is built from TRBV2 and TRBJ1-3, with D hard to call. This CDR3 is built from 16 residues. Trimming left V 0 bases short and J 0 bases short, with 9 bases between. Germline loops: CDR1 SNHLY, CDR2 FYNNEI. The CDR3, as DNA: TGTGCCAGCAGTGAAGCGAGGACGGTCTCTGGAAACACCATATATTTT. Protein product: CASSEARTVSGNTIYF.

The CDR3 sequence: CASSPLGGVTGELFF. In DNA form, the CDR3 reads TGTGCCAGCAGCCCACTCGGGGGGGTCACCGGGGAGCTGTTTTTT. J is TRBJ2-2 and V is TRBV7-2; 8 nucleotides match TRBD2. Germline loops: CDR1 SGHTA, CDR2 FQGNSA. The CDR3 contains 15 residues. The trim removed 5 bases at V and 4 bases at J, leaving 6 bases unmatched. The whole variable domain, filled in from reference TRBV7-2 and TRBJ2-2, reads GAGVSQSPSNKVTEKGKDVELRCDPISGHTALYWYRQSLGQGLEFLIYFQGNSAPDKSGLPSDRFSAERTGGSVSTLTIQRTQQEDSAVYLCASSPLGGVTGELFFGEGSRLTVL.

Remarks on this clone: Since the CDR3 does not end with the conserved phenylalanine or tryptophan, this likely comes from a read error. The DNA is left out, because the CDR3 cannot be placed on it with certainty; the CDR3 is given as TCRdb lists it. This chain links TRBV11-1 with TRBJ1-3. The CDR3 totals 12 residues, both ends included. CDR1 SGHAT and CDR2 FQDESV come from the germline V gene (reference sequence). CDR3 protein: CASSFNVGEAWS.

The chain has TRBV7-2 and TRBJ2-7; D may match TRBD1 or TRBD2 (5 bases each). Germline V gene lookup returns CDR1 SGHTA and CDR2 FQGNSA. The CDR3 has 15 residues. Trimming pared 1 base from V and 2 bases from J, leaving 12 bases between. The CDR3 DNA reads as TGTGCCAGCAGCTTAGGAAGGGGAGTAGCCTACGAGCAGTACTTC. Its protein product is CASSLGRGVAYEQYF.

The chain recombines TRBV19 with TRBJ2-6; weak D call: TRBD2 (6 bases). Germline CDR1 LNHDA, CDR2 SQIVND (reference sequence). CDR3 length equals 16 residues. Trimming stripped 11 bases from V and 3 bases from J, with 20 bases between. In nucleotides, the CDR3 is TGTGCCCCAAAGCGGGCCACCACCCTTGGGGCCAACGTCCTGACTTTC. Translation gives CAPKRATTLGANVLTF.

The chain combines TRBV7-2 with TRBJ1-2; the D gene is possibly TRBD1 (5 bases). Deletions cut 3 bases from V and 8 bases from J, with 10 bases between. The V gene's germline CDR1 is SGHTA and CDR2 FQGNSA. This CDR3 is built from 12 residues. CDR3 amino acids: CASSFQGAGYTF. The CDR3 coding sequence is TGTGCCAGCAGCTTTCAGGGTGCCGGCTACACCTTC.

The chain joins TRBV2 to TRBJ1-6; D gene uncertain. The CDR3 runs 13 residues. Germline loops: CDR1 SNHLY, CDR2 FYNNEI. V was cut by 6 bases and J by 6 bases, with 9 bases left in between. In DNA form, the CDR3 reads TGTGCCAGCAGACCCGGGATTAATTCACCCCTCCACTTT. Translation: CASRPGINSPLHF.

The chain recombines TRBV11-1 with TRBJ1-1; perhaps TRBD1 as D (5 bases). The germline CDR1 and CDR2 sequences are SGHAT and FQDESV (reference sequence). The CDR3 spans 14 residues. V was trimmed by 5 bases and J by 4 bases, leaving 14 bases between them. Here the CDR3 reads CASSLQGSGTEAFF. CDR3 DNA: TGTGCCAGCAGCCTTCAGGGATCGGGCACTGAAGCTTTCTTT.

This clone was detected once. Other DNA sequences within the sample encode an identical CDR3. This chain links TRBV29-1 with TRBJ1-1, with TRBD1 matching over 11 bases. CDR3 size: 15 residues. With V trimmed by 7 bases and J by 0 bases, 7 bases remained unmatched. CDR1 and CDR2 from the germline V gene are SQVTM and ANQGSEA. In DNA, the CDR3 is TGCAGCGGGACAGGGGGCTGGGGAATGAACACTGAAGCTTTCTTT. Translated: CSGTGGWGMNTEAFF.

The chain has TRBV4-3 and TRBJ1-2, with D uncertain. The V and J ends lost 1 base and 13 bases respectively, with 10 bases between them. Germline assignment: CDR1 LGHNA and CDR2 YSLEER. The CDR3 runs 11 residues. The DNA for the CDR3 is TGCGCCAGCAGCCAAGGGGGAAGATCCACCTTC. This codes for CASSQGGRSTF.

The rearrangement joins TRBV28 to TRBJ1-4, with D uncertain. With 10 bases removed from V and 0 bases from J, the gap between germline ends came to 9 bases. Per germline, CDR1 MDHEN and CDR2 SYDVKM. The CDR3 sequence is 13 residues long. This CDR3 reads CATTAATNEKLFF. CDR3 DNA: TGTGCCACCACAGCGGCAACTAATGAAAAACTGTTTTTT.

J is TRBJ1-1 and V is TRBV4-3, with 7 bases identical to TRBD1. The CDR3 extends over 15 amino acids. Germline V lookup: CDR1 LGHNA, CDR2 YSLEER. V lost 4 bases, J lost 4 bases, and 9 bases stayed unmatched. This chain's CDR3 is CASSPGGGRGTEAFF. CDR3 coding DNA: TGCGCCAGCAGCCCAGGGGGGGGACGTGGCACTGAAGCTTTCTTT.

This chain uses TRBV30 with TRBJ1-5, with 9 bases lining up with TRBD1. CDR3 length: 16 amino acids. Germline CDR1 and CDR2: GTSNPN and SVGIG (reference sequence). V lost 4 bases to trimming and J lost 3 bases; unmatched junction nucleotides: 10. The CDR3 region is CAWKSTGTGINQPQHF. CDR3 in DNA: TGTGCCTGGAAAAGCACCGGGACAGGGATCAATCAGCCCCAGCATTTT.

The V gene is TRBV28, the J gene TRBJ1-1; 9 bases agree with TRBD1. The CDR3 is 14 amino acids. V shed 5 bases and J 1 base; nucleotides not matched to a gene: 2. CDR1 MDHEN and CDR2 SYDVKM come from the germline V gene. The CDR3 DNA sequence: TGTGCCAGCAGTCTGGGACAGGGGAACACTGAAGCTTTCTTT. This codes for CASSLGQGNTEAFF.

This CDR3 is CASSLGLAGVNEQFF. The CDR3 DNA is TGTGCCAGCAGCTTAGGGCTAGCGGGAGTTAATGAGCAGTTCTTC. The chain joins TRBV7-3 to TRBJ2-1, with TRBD2 matching over 10 bases. There are 15 residues in the CDR3. Trimming took 2 bases from V and 7 from J; bases not matched to a gene: 5. CDR1 is SGHTA and CDR2 is FQGTGA in the germline V gene.

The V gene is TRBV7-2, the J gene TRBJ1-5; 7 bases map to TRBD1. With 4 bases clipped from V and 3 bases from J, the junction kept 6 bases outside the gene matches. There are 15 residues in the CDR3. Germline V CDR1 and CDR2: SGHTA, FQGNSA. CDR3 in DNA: TGTGCCAGCAGCTCGGCACAGGGGAACAATCAGCCCCAGCATTTT. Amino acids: CASSSAQGNNQPQHF.

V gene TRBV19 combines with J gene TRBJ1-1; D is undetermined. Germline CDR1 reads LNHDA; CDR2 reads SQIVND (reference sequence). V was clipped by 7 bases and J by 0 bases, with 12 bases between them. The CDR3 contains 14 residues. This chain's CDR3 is CASKMRVVNTEAFF. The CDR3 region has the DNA TGTGCCAGTAAGATGAGGGTCGTGAACACTGAAGCTTTCTTT.

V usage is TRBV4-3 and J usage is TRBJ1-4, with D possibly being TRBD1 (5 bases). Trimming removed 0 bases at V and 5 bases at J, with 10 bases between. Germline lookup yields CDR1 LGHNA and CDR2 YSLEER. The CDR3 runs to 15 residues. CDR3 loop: CASSQDLGPNEKLFF. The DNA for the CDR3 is TGCGCCAGCAGCCAAGACTTGGGACCCAATGAAAAACTGTTTTTT.

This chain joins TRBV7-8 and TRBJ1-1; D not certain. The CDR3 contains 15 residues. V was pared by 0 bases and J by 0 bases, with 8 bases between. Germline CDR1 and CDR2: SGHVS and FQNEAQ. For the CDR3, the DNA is TGTGCCAGCAGCTTAGCGCAGTCCATGAACACTGAAGCTTTCTTT. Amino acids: CASSLAQSMNTEAFF.

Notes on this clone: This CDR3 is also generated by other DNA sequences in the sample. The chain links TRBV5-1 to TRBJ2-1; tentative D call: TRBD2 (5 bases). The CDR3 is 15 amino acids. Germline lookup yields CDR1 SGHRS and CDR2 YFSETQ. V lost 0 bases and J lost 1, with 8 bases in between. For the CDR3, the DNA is TGCGCCAGCAGCTTGGAAGAGGGATCCTACAATGAGCAGTTCTTC. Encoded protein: CASSLEEGSYNEQFF.

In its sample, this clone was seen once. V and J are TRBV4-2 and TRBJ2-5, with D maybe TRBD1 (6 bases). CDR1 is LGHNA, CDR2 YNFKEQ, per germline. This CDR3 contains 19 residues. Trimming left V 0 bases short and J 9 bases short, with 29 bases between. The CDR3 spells CASSQDRQGRQWGRAAQYF. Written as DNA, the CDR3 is TGTGCCAGCAGCCAAGATAGGCAGGGGAGACAGTGGGGCCGGGCGGCCCAGTACTTC.

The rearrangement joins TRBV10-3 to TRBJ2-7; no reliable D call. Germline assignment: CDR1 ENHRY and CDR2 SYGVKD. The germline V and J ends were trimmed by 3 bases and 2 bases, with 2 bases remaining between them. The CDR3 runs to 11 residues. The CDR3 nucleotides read TGTGCCATCAGTGAAACCTACGAGCAGTACTTC. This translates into CAISETYEQYF.

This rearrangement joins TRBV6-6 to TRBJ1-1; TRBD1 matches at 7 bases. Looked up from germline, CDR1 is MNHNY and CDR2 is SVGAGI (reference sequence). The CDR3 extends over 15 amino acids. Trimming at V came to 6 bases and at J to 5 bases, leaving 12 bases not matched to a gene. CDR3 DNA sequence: TGTGCCAGCAGAAACACCGGGACAGTAGGAACTGAAGCTTTCTTT. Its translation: CASRNTGTVGTEAFF.

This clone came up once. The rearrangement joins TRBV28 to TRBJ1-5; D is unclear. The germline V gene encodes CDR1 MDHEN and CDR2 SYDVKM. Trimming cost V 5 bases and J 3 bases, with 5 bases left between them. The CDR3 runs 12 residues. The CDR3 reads CASSPINQPQHF. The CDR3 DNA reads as TGTGCCAGCAGTCCTATCAATCAGCCCCAGCATTTT.

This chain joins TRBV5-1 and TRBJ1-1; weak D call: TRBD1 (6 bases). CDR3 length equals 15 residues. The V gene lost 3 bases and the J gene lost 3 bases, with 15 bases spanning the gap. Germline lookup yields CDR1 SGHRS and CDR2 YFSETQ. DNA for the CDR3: TGCGCCAGCAGCTCTGATGCAGGGGTAGACACTGAAGCTTTCTTT. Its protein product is CASSSDAGVDTEAFF.

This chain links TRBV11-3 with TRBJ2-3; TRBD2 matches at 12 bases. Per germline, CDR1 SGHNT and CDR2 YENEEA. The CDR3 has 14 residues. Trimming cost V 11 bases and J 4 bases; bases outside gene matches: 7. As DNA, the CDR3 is TGTGCCTCATCTAGCGGGGGGGCCTCAGATACGCAGTATTTT. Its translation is CASSSGGASDTQYF.

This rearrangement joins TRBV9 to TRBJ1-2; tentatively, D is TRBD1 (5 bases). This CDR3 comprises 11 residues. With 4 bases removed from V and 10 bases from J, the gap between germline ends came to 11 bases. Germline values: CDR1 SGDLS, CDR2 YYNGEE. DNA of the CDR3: TGTGCCAGCAGCTCCCGCGGGGCCTACACCTTC. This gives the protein CASSSRGAYTF.